The entry that follows covers one T cell receptor (beta chain) sequence. No antigen is known for it. J lost 6 bases, V lost 1 base, and 8 bases had no gene match. Germline-derived CDR1 and CDR2 are SGHRS and YFSETQ. The CDR3 is 17 amino acids. Sequencing followed a ViraFEST assay step that expanded antigen-specific CD4+ T cells with viral peptide pools. When about ten days of culture had elapsed, CD4+ T cells were isolated. The vaccine given was either BNT162b2 or mRNA-1273, in two doses. No vaccinee had earlier SARS-CoV-2 infection, and nucleocapsid antibodies were negative. Days 3 and 7 saw half the medium replaced with IL-2 medium. The data belong to a study of vaccination effects on CD4 cells after COVID-19. The study's findings and limits: Vaccine-induced clones in healthy vaccinees cross-reacted with common cold coronaviruses in only 1 of 255 cases.

The repertoire was sequenced with immunoSEQ multiplex PCR; TCRdb's copy has only in-frame clones and lacks some. In the table there are approximately 13,000 clones, 72% of which are singletons. The sequences come from CD4+ T cells from PBMCs cultured with SARS-CoV-2 spike peptides, collected after COVID-19 vaccination. The sequence came from a human donor who received a COVID-19 vaccine. This chain connects TRBV5-1 to TRBJ2-4; TRBD2 matches 12 bases. The CDR3 region has the DNA TGCGCCAGCAGCTTGCCTAGCGGGAGGGCCGGGGTAAACATTCAGTACTTC. Translating it yields CASSLPSGRAGVNIQYF.